A selection of T cell receptor beta chains follows, all from one sample in a study of cytomegalovirus exposure and HLA in healthy donors. TCRdb's copy holds only in-frame clones and misses some; the assay was immunoSEQ multiplex PCR. The table has approximately 160,000 clones, 65% to 70% seen once; the top ten hold around 4.5%. Specimen: PBMCs. These receptors were obtained from a young woman in good health and CMV-seropositive. The CDR3 runs from the conserved cysteine through the conserved F or W. Each record gives: J gene, V gene, CDR3 length, clone size, CDR3 protein. Size is omitted from some rows. Given values are once, few, many or a class for expanded clones.

J gene: TRBJ2-7
V gene: TRBV6-5
CDR3 length: 14
clone size: few
CDR3 protein: CASRRQGFSYEQYF

J gene: -
V gene: TRBV2
CDR3 length: 12
clone size: -
CDR3 protein: CASMGDSYEQYF

J gene: TRBJ1-1
V gene: TRBV10-3
CDR3 length: 14
clone size: -
CDR3 protein: CAATLDSGSTEAFF

J gene: TRBJ2-6
V gene: TRBV6-5
CDR3 length: 16
clone size: -
CDR3 protein: CASSYSVVGGANVLTF

J gene: TRBJ2-5
V gene: TRBV25-1
CDR3 length: 14
clone size: -
CDR3 protein: CASSEANRGETQYF

J gene: TRBJ2-5
V gene: TRBV7-2
CDR3 length: 14
clone size: -
CDR3 protein: CASSGQVGKETQYF

J gene: TRBJ2-2
V gene: TRBV4-1
CDR3 length: 17
clone size: -
CDR3 protein: CASSQERGLVRTGELFF

J gene: TRBJ1-4
V gene: TRBV15
CDR3 length: 16
clone size: -
CDR3 protein: CATSRQNRGYNEKLFF

J gene: TRBJ2-1
V gene: TRBV27
CDR3 length: 18
clone size: -
CDR3 protein: CASTFQATSRFADNEQFF

J gene: TRBJ2-7
V gene: TRBV4-2
CDR3 length: 17
clone size: -
CDR3 protein: CASSPRSSGIRSDEQYF

J gene: TRBJ1-2
V gene: TRBV7-2
CDR3 length: 15
clone size: few
CDR3 protein: CASSRRTGGGYGYTF

J gene: TRBJ2-1
V gene: TRBV28
CDR3 length: 14
clone size: few
CDR3 protein: CASSRSWASHEQFF

J gene: TRBJ2-7
V gene: TRBV7-8
CDR3 length: 14
clone size: -
CDR3 protein: CASSSGGRTLEQYF

J gene: TRBJ2-1
V gene: TRBV28
CDR3 length: 14
clone size: -
CDR3 protein: CASSLPSPYNEQFF

J gene: TRBJ1-3
V gene: TRBV10-3
CDR3 length: 17
clone size: -
CDR3 protein: CAISEQTRDRGGNTIYF

J gene: TRBJ2-1
V gene: TRBV7-9
CDR3 length: 13
clone size: -
CDR3 protein: CASSPGLAGGRIF

J gene: TRBJ2-7
V gene: TRBV5-1
CDR3 length: 15
clone size: -
CDR3 protein: CASSLFAGVGYEQYF

J gene: TRBJ1-1
V gene: TRBV7-2
CDR3 length: 15
clone size: -
CDR3 protein: CASSLGQGWKTEAFF

J gene: TRBJ2-1
V gene: TRBV25-1
CDR3 length: 13
clone size: once
CDR3 protein: CASRNQGFNEQFF

J gene: TRBJ1-1
V gene: TRBV29-1
CDR3 length: 13
clone size: -
CDR3 protein: CSATGGFLTEAFF

J gene: TRBJ1-2
V gene: TRBV6-1
CDR3 length: 15
clone size: once
CDR3 protein: CASSEVLQGPYGYTF